These 8 T cell receptor beta chains came from one sample sequenced in a study of B cell selection in AIRE deficiency (dated by TCRdb to about 2019). The library was prepared using the immunoSEQ multiplex PCR assay. In its TCRdb copy, this immuneACCESS table keeps in-frame sequences only and misses some clones. Where compared with another copy, unresolved V genes explain less than half of these, and the others have no known cause. This sample has some 25,000 clones in its table, and roughly 96% of those were observed once. The ten largest clonotypes hold 0.2% to 0.25% of the sample. Conventional CD4 T cells were sorted as cells that were CD4+CD127+. The sequenced material came from conventional CD4+ T cells sorted from PBMCs. Receptors were obtained from a human donor with AIRE deficiency.

The J gene is TRBJ2-7, the V gene TRBV6-5, with TRBD2 identical over 11 bases. Germline assignment: CDR1 MNHEY and CDR2 SVGAGI. V gave up 5 bases and J gave up 6 bases; unmatched junction bases: 3. The CDR3 length is 13 residues. DNA for the CDR3: TGTGCCAGCAGTGAACTAGCGGGAGCCGAGCAGTACTTC. Translating it yields CASSELAGAEQYF.

V and J are TRBV28 and TRBJ2-7; D tentatively reads TRBD1 or TRBD2 (6 bases each). Germline CDR1 reads MDHEN; CDR2 reads SYDVKM. This CDR3 contains 16 residues. V lost 3 bases and J lost 0, with 15 bases in between. The CDR3 protein is CASSFPGGASSYEQYF. The CDR3, as DNA: TGTGCCAGCAGTTTCCCCGGGGGCGCGAGCTCCTACGAGCAGTACTTC. Using reference TRBV28 and TRBJ2-7 for the parts outside the CDR3, the full variable domain is DVKVTQSSRYLVKRTGEKVFLECVQDMDHENMFWYRQDPGLGLRLIYFSYDVKMKEKGDIPEGYSVSREKKERFSLILESASTNQTSMYLCASSFPGGASSYEQYFGPGTRLTVT.

This rearrangement joins TRBV28 to TRBJ1-2, with D perhaps matching TRBD1 (6 bases). Trimming pared 2 bases from V and 2 bases from J, leaving 12 bases between. This CDR3 region has 15 residues. Per germline, CDR1 MDHEN and CDR2 SYDVKM. The DNA for the CDR3 is TGTGCCAGCAGTTTAAGGGGGACCGCAAACTATGGCTACACCTTC. Translating it yields CASSLRGTANYGYTF.

The chain combines TRBV10-1 with TRBJ2-7; D might be TRBD1 (5 bases). Deletions cut 8 bases from V and 0 bases from J, with 8 bases between. Germline lookup yields CDR1 WNHNN and CDR2 SYGVQD (reference sequence). CDR3 length: 12 amino acids. The CDR3 DNA reads as TGCGCCAGCTCTGACAGCTCCTACGAGCAGTACTTC. This codes for CASSDSSYEQYF.

The chain carries TRBV28 and TRBJ2-2; 9 bases fit TRBD1. The trim removed 8 bases at V and 2 bases at J, leaving 9 bases unmatched. This CDR3 is built from 16 residues. Germline CDR1 MDHEN, CDR2 SYDVKM. The CDR3 spells CASGKQGAFNTGELFF. In DNA, the CDR3 is TGTGCCAGCGGCAAACAGGGGGCATTTAACACCGGGGAGCTGTTTTTT.

V gene TRBV5-6 combines with J gene TRBJ2-3; a weak D match, TRBD2 (6 bases). The CDR3 spans 15 residues. V was cut by 2 bases and J by 1 base, with 11 bases left in between. CDR1 is SGHDT, CDR2 YYEEEE, per germline. This chain's CDR3 is CASSFRSGRTDTQYF. CDR3 nucleotide sequence: TGTGCCAGCAGCTTCCGTAGCGGTCGCACAGATACGCAGTATTTT.

V is TRBV19 and J is TRBJ2-1; 9 positions match TRBD1. With V trimmed by 4 bases and J by 7 bases, 11 bases remained unmatched. From germline, CDR1 is LNHDA and CDR2 SQIVND (reference sequence). This CDR3 comprises 16 residues. The CDR3 DNA reads as TGTGCCAGTAGTACCCAGACAGGGGGTGGGGGGAATGAGCAGTTCTTC. It specifies CASSTQTGGGGNEQFF. Based on the CDR3 plus reference TRBV19 and TRBJ2-1, the full variable domain is DGGITQSPKYLFRKEGQNVTLSCEQNLNHDAMYWYRQDPGQGLRLIYYSQIVNDFQKGDIAEGYSVSREKKESFPLTVTSAQKNPTAFYLCASSTQTGGGGNEQFFGPGTRLTVL.

The chain carries TRBV5-4 and TRBJ2-7; D gene unclear. Germline V gives CDR1 SGHNT, CDR2 YYREEE (reference sequence). V lost 1 base and J lost 3, with 11 bases in between. The CDR3 totals 14 residues. Here the CDR3 reads CASSLRVFGYEQYF. The CDR3 DNA reads as TGTGCCAGCAGCTTGCGGGTATTCGGCTACGAGCAGTACTTC.